These T cell receptor beta chains were read from a single sample in a study of yellow fever vaccine responses in identical twins. TCRdb independently ran MiXCR on the RT-PCR reads; one entry per CDR3 protein. The sample includes around 9,600 distinct CDR3 sequences, over 80% of them seen just once. This material consisted of T cells from blood (PBMCs), unsorted or a sorted subset (not recorded which), taken before or after yellow fever vaccination (not recorded which). The receptor source for this set is a woman younger than 30 who received the yellow fever vaccine. CDR3s include the opening cysteine and the closing phenylalanine or tryptophan. Fields, in order: clone size, V gene, J gene, D gene, CDR3 DNA, CDR3 protein. D genes are given only for firm matches. Only part of the rows carry a size: once, few, many, or a class if the clone is expanded.

once	TRBV29-1	TRBJ2-7	TRBD2	TGCAGCGCCCGATCCCCTAGCGGGAGTGAGTCCGACGAGCAGTACTTC	CSARSPSGSESDEQYF
-	TRBV12-5	TRBJ2-6	-	TGTGCTAGTGGTTTAAGGCCAAAAGCTGGGGCCAACGTCCTGACTTTC	CASGLRPKAGANVLTF
-	TRBV5-1	TRBJ2-1	TRBD2	TGCGCCAGCAGCTTGGAACCGGGACTAGACCACAATGAGCAGTTCTTC	CASSLEPGLDHNEQFF
-	TRBV7-3	TRBJ2-1	TRBD2	TGTGCCAGCAGCCCGACTAGCGGCTCCTGGGGAAATGAGCAGTTCTTC	CASSPTSGSWGNEQFF
-	TRBV27	TRBJ2-7	-	TGTGCCAGCAGTCCTGGGTCGACCTTCTCCTACGAGCAGTACTTC	CASSPGSTFSYEQYF
-	TRBV2	TRBJ2-1	TRBD1	TGTGCCAGGGGACAGGCGTACAATGAGCAGTTCTTC	CARGQAYNEQFF
-	TRBV6-2/TRBV6-3	TRBJ1-3	TRBD1	TGTGCCAGCAGTTCCCACATCGACAGGGCGTCCGGAAACACCATATATTTT	CASSSHIDRASGNTIYF
-	TRBV12-3/TRBV12-4	TRBJ1-2	-	TGTGCCAGCAGTTTGAGGTTATCTAACTATGGCTACACCTTC	CASSLRLSNYGYTF
once	TRBV27	TRBJ1-2	-	TGTGCCAGCAGTTTACGGGACGGCACCTATGGCTACACCTTC	CASSLRDGTYGYTF
-	TRBV13	TRBJ2-1	TRBD2	TGTGCCAGCAGCTTAAGGACTAGCGGACTAAATGAGCAGTTCTTC	CASSLRTSGLNEQFF
-	TRBV11-3	TRBJ1-4	-	-	CASSLAWGLKKNCFF
once	TRBV19	TRBJ1-2	-	TGTGCCAGTCAAGAGGGTGTCGGCTACACCTTC	CASQEGVGYTF
-	TRBV19	TRBJ2-7	TRBD2	TGTGCCAGTAGTATAGAAGGCGGGAGCTCCTACGAGCAGTACTTC	CASSIEGGSSYEQYF
-	TRBV9	TRBJ1-2	TRBD1	TGTGCCAGCAGCGCCGGGACAGGAGGGTATGGCTACACCTTC	CASSAGTGGYGYTF
-	TRBV2	TRBJ2-1	-	TGTGCCAGCAGAACTGGAACGACGAGGAATGAGCAGTTCTTC	CASRTGTTRNEQFF
-	TRBV2	TRBJ2-1	-	TGTGCCAGCAGTGACAGCTCCTACAATGAGCAGTTCTTC	CASSDSSYNEQFF
-	TRBV10-3	TRBJ1-2	-	TGTGCCATCTCAAAGGGCCTCGGCTACACCTTC	CAISKGLGYTF
-	TRBV5-1	TRBJ2-2	TRBD1	TGCGCCAGCACCCCTGGACAGGGAGGTACCGGGGAGCTGTTTTTT	CASTPGQGGTGELFF
-	TRBV5-6	TRBJ1-3	-	TGTGCCAGCAGCTTGCCGGGAGCCAGCGGAAACACCATATATTTT	CASSLPGASGNTIYF
few	TRBV13	TRBJ2-5	-	TGTGCCAGCACCTACCACAGGGTCGAGACCCAGTACTTC	CASTYHRVETQYF
-	TRBV3-1	TRBJ2-1	-	TGTGCCAGCAGCCAAGATCTGAATGAGCAGTTCTTC	CASSQDLNEQFF
-	TRBV12-5	TRBJ2-1	TRBD2	TGTGCTAGTGGGACTTCACTAGCGCCCAATGAGCAGTTCTTC	CASGTSLAPNEQFF
-	TRBV20-1	TRBJ2-5	-	TGCAGTGCTAGAGTTACAACGGCGTGGGAAAAAGAGACCCAGTACTTC	CSARVTTAWEKETQYF
-	TRBV19	TRBJ1-1	-	TGTGCTACGACCACCCCCCGCACTGAAGCTTTCTTT	CATTTPRTEAFF
-	TRBV5-5	TRBJ2-1	-	TGTGCCAGCAGCTTTCCTTGGGGGGAGATTAGTGATGAGCAGTTCTTC	CASSFPWGEISDEQFF
-	TRBV12-3/TRBV12-4	TRBJ2-2	-	TGTGCCAGCAAACTCACCGGAGAGCTGTTTTTT	CASKLTGELFF
-	TRBV11-1	TRBJ2-3	-	TGTGCCAGCAGCCATCGGGCCGGCGGGAATGCAGATACGCAGTATTTT	CASSHRAGGNADTQYF
-	TRBV5-1	TRBJ2-5	TRBD2	TGCGCCAGCAGCCCAGTAGCGGGGGATGAGACCCAGTACTTC	CASSPVAGDETQYF
-	TRBV29-1	TRBJ2-5	-	TGCAGCGGCCTCTCAACGAGCCAGTACTTC	CSGLSTSQYF
-	TRBV7-9	TRBJ1-5	-	TGTGCCAGCAGTCGGACAGCGGACAATCAGCCCCAGCATTTT	CASSRTADNQPQHF
once	TRBV20-1	TRBJ2-7	TRBD2	TGCAGTGCCCCCGACGGGGGGTACGAGCAGTACTTC	CSAPDGGYEQYF
once	TRBV10-3	TRBJ1-6	TRBD1	TGTGCCATCAGCTACGGACAGGGTTATAATTCACCCCTCCACTTT	CAISYGQGYNSPLHF
few	TRBV4-1	TRBJ1-6	TRBD1	TGCGCCAGCAGCCAACCGGGACAGGGAAGTTCACCCCTCCACTTT	CASSQPGQGSSPLHF
-	TRBV13	TRBJ2-2	-	TGTGCCAGCAGACAGAACACCGGGGAGCTGTTTTTT	CASRQNTGELFF
-	TRBV11-3	TRBJ2-3	-	TGTGCCAGCAGCTGGAATACAGATACGCAGTATTTT	CASSWNTDTQYF
-	TRBV28	TRBJ2-1	TRBD2	TGTGCCATCACTAGCGGGGGCTACAATGAGCAGTTCTTC	CAITSGGYNEQFF
once	TRBV4-2	TRBJ2-5	-	TGTGCCAGCAGCCAAGCCGGGGACGGCCAAGAGACCCAGTACTTC	CASSQAGDGQETQYF
-	TRBV10-3	TRBJ2-1	TRBD2	TGTGCCATCAGTGAGTCACTAGCGGGGGCGGACAATGAGCAGTTCTTC	CAISESLAGADNEQFF
-	TRBV12-3/TRBV12-4	TRBJ2-1	TRBD1	TGTGCCAGCACCTCGGACAGGGCCTCCTACAATGAGCAGTTCTTC	CASTSDRASYNEQFF
-	TRBV20-1	TRBJ2-7	-	TGCAGTGCCTCGGAACGGAGATACGAGCAGTACTTC	CSASERRYEQYF
-	TRBV10-1	TRBJ2-1	-	TGCGCCAGCAGTGAGTCGACGTTTGGCGGGACGGGCTCCTACAATGAGCAGTTCTTC	CASSESTFGGTGSYNEQFF
-	TRBV20-1	TRBJ2-5	-	TGCAGTGCTAGAACAGGGTGGCCAGAGACCCAGTACTTC	CSARTGWPETQYF
-	TRBV21-1	TRBJ2-1	-	TGTGCCAGCAGCCAAGGGGTAGCGGACAATGAGCAGTTCTTC	CASSQGVADNEQFF
-	TRBV11-3	TRBJ2-1	-	TGTGCCAGCAGCTCCGGGGGCTTGGCCAATGAGCAGTTCTTC	CASSSGGLANEQFF
once	TRBV11-1	TRBJ1-1	TRBD1	TGTGCCAGCAGCCGTTCAGGGGGGGAGACTGAAGCTTTCTTT	CASSRSGGETEAFF
-	TRBV11-1	TRBJ1-1	-	TGTGCCAGCAGCTTAGGGGGGGCCACTGAAGCTTTCTTT	CASSLGGATEAFF
-	TRBV29-1	TRBJ1-5	-	TGCAGCGTTATAGGGACGGATAGCAATCAGCCCCAGCATTTT	CSVIGTDSNQPQHF
once	TRBV6-4	TRBJ1-5	TRBD1	TGTGCCAGCAGGGACGGACAGGCTAGCAATCAGCCCCAGCATTTT	CASRDGQASNQPQHF
-	TRBV29-1	TRBJ2-3	TRBD2	TGCAGCGTTGTACCGGGGGGTGTAGCGGGAGGGCCGACAGATACGCAGTATTTT	CSVVPGGVAGGPTDTQYF
-	TRBV12-3/TRBV12-4	TRBJ2-7	-	TGTGCCAGCACCCACAGGAGGAACGAGCAGTACTTC	CASTHRRNEQYF
-	TRBV11-3	TRBJ2-7	-	TGTGCCAGCAGCTTATCCGACGGGCCCTACGAGCAGTACTTC	CASSLSDGPYEQYF
-	TRBV6-2/TRBV6-3	TRBJ2-7	-	TGTGCCAGCAGTCGCGACAGAAGATTTAACTACGAGCAGTACTTC	CASSRDRRFNYEQYF
-	TRBV14	TRBJ1-2	-	TGTGCCAGCAGCCGGTTGAACTATGGCTACACCTTC	CASSRLNYGYTF
-	TRBV3-1	TRBJ2-5	-	TGTGCCAGCAGCCAAGTGGGAGAGACCCAGTACTTC	CASSQVGETQYF
-	TRBV11-3	TRBJ2-5	-	TGTGCCAGCAGCCCTGAGGTGGTTTCCCTGAAAGAGACCCAGTACTTC	CASSPEVVSLKETQYF
-	TRBV5-5	TRBJ2-7	-	TGTGCCAGCAGCCAAGTAACCCAATCAGGCGACGAGCAGTACTTC	CASSQVTQSGDEQYF
-	TRBV7-6	TRBJ2-5	-	TGTGCCAGCAGCTTAGCCGGGTGGGAGACCCAGTACTTC	CASSLAGWETQYF
few	TRBV7-2	TRBJ2-7	-	TGTGCCAGCAGCTTAGACCCCAGGGGCGGCTCCTACGAGCAGTACTTC	CASSLDPRGGSYEQYF
-	TRBV11-3	TRBJ2-1	-	TGTGCCAGCAGCCTAGGACAGTACAATGAGCAGTTCTTC	CASSLGQYNEQFF